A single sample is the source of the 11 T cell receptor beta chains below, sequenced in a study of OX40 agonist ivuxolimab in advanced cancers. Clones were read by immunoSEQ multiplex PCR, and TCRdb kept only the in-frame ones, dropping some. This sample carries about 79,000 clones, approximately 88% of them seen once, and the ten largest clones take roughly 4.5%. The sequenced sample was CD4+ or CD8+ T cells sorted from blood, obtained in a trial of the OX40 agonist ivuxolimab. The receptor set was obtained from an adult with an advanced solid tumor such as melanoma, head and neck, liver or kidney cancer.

The CDR3 region has the DNA TGTGCCAGCAAGGTAGCGGGATCCCCCTACAATGAGCAGTTCTTC. It encodes CASKVAGSPYNEQFF. The rearrangement uses TRBV7-9 and TRBJ2-1, with 8 bases matching TRBD2. The CDR3 covers 15 residues. Germline CDR1 reads SEHNR; CDR2 reads FQNEAQ (reference sequence). Trimming took 7 bases from V and 2 from J; bases not matched to a gene: 7.

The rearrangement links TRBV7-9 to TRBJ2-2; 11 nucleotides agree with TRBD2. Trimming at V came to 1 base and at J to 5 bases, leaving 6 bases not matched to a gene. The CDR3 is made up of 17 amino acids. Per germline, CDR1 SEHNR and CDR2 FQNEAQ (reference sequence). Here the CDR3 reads CASSLVPSGRRTGELFF. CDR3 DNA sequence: TGTGCCAGCAGCTTAGTGCCTAGCGGGAGGAGAACCGGGGAGCTGTTTTTT.

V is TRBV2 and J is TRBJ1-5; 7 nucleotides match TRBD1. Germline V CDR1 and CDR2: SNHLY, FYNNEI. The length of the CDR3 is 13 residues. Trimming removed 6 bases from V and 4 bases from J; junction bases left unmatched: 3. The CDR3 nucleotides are TGTGCCAGCAGAAGGGACAGTAATCAGCCCCAGCATTTT. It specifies CASRRDSNQPQHF.

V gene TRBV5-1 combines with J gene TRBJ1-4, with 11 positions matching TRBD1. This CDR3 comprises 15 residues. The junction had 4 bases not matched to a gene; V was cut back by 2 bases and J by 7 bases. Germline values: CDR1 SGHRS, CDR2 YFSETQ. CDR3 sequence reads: CASSFSDRGREKLFF. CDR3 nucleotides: TGCGCCAGCAGCTTTTCGGACAGGGGGCGTGAAAAACTGTTTTTT.

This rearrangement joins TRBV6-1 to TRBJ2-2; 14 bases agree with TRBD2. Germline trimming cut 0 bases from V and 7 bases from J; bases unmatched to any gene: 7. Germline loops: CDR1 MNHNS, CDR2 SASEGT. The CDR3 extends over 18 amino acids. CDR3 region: CASSEAPGLAGVGGELFF. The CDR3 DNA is TGTGCCAGCAGTGAAGCGCCGGGACTAGCGGGAGTTGGCGGGGAGCTGTTTTTT.

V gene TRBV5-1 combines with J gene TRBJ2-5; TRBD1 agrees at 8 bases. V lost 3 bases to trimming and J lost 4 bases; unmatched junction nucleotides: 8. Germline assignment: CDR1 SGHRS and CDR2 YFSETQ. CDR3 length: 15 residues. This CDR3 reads CASSWTGIDRETQYF. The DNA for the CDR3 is TGCGCCAGCAGCTGGACAGGGATTGATAGAGAGACCCAGTACTTC.

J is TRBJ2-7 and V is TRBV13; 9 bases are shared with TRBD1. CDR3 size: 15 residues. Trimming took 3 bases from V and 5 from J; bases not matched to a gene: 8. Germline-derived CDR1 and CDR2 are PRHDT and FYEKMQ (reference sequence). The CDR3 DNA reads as TGTGCCAGCAGCTTTCCGGGACAGGGATATCACGAGCAGTACTTC. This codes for CASSFPGQGYHEQYF.

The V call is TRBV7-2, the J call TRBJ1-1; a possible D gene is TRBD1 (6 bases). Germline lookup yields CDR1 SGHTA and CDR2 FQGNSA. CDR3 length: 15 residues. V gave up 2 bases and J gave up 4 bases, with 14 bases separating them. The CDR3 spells CASSLFARGTTEAFF. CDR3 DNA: TGTGCCAGCAGCTTATTTGCCAGGGGTACCACTGAAGCTTTCTTT.

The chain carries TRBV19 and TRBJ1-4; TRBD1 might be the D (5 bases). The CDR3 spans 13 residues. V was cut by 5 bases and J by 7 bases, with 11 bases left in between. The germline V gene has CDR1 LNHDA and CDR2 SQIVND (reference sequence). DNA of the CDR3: TGTGCCAGTAGTTCCGGGGGGGTTGAAAAACTGTTTTTT. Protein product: CASSSGGVEKLFF.

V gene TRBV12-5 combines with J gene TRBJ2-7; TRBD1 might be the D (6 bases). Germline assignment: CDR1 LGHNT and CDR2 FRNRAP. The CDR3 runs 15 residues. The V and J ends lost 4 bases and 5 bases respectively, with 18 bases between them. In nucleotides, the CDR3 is TGTGCTAGTGGTTCGTGGGGCGACAGGCCGCACGAGCAGTACTTC. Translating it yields CASGSWGDRPHEQYF.

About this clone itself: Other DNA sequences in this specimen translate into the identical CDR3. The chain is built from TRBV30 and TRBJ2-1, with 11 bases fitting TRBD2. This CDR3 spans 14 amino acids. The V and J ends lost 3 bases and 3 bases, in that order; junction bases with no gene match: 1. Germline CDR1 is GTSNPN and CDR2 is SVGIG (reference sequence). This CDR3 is CAWSTSGSYNEQFF. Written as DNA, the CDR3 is TGTGCCTGGAGCACTAGCGGGAGCTACAATGAGCAGTTCTTC.